The 20 T cell receptor beta chains given below trace back to one sample, sequenced in a study of monozygotic twins with inflammatory bowel disease. TCRdb derives one entry per CDR3 protein from the 5' RACE reads, leaving out DNA. This sample's table has more than 350,000 distinct CDR3 sequences. Input material: blood. These receptors all come from a human donor with ulcerative colitis or Crohn's disease, or a healthy co-twin of an affected twin (not recorded which).

This CDR3 is CASSLVARGNNEQFF. The chain uses TRBV5-1 and TRBJ2-1; TCRdb gives TRBD1 as the D gene, but with no DNA this cannot be confirmed. The germline V gene has CDR1 SGHRS and CDR2 YFSETQ. The CDR3 is 15 amino acids. The whole variable domain, remainder taken from reference TRBV5-1 and TRBJ2-1, is KAGVTQTPRYLIKTRGQQVTLSCSPISGHRSVSWYQQTPGQGLQFLFEYFSETQRNKGNFPGRFSGRQFSNSRSEMNVSTLELGDSALYLCASSLVARGNNEQFFGPGTRLTVL.

CDR3 loop: CASSRDYQSTDTQYF. The chain couples TRBV14 to TRBJ2-3; TCRdb designates TRBD2, a call that cannot be tested without DNA. CDR1 and CDR2 (germline): SGHDN, FVKESK. The CDR3 runs 15 residues.

The gene calls are TRBV15 and TRBJ1-2. In germline, CDR1 is LNHNV, CDR2 YYDKDF (reference sequence). The CDR3 totals 13 residues. The CDR3: CATSITTSYGYTF.

This rearrangement joins TRBV20-1 to TRBJ2-3; TCRdb's D gene call, TRBD2, goes unchecked for lack of DNA. The germline V gene encodes CDR1 DFQATT and CDR2 SNEGSKA (reference sequence). The length of the CDR3 is 13 residues. CDR3 sequence reads: CSAIAGGSDTQYF.

The genes are TRBV15 and TRBJ2-3; TCRdb lists TRBD2, though no DNA is available to test this call. The V gene's germline CDR1 is LNHNV and CDR2 YYDKDF (reference sequence). There are 15 residues in the CDR3. CDR3 sequence: CATSTGQALPDTQYF.

J is TRBJ2-2 and V is TRBV4-1. Germline values: CDR1 MGHRA, CDR2 YSYEKL. This CDR3 is built from 15 residues. CDR3 in amino acids: CASSQVVKHTGELFF.

This chain links TRBV7-3 with TRBJ2-3; TCRdb's D call, TRBD1, is unchecked because there is no DNA. Germline V gene sequence: CDR1 SGHTA, CDR2 FQGTGA. CDR3 length equals 15 residues. Here the CDR3 reads CASSADRVGTDTQYF.

The chain joins TRBV7-6 to TRBJ2-5. Germline loops: CDR1 SGHVS, CDR2 FNYEAQ. The CDR3 runs 14 residues. CDR3: CASSLEPLQETQYF. The full variable domain, rest sourced from reference TRBV7-6 and TRBJ2-5, is GAGVSQSPRYKVTKRGQDVALRCDPISGHVSLYWYRQALGQGPEFLTYFNYEAQQDKSGLPNDRFSAERPEGSISTLTIQRTEQRDSAMYRCASSLEPLQETQYFGPGTRLLVL.

The V gene is TRBV27, the J gene TRBJ1-5; as DNA is missing, the TRBD1 call by TCRdb cannot be tested. Looked up from germline, CDR1 is MNHEY and CDR2 is SMNVEV (reference sequence). This CDR3 contains 16 residues. The CDR3 spells CASSRDRRNSNQPQHF.

The rearrangement uses TRBV12-3 or TRBV12-4 and TRBJ1-4; TCRdb names TRBD1, which stays unverified in the absence of DNA. The CDR3 is 16 residues long. The CDR3 is CASRPDRGPTNEKLFF.

The V gene is TRBV30, the J gene TRBJ1-1. Germline V gene sequence: CDR1 GTSNPN, CDR2 SVGIG (reference sequence). The CDR3 is made up of 13 amino acids. This CDR3 is CAWSTDGYTEAFF.

The chain recombines TRBV10-3 with TRBJ2-2; with no DNA, the TCRdb D assignment of TRBD1 cannot be verified. CDR3 length: 21 residues. Looked up from germline, CDR1 is ENHRY and CDR2 is SYGVKD. The CDR3 spells CAISESTGQVRIRANTGELFF.

The chain carries TRBV12-3 or TRBV12-4 and TRBJ1-5; as DNA is missing, the TRBD1 call by TCRdb cannot be tested. The CDR3 runs to 13 residues. CDR3 protein: CASSRTSNQPQHF.

The chain links TRBV21-1 to TRBJ2-2; the TCRdb call, TRBD2, lacks DNA for checking. TRBV21-1 is classified as a pseudogene. The length of the CDR3 is 15 residues. CDR3: CASSLEDPWNGELFF.

This CDR3 is CSAREGGQANSPLHF. This chain uses TRBV20-1 with TRBJ1-6; TCRdb returns TRBD1, unconfirmable since there is no DNA. CDR1 and CDR2 (germline): DFQATT, SNEGSKA (reference sequence). The CDR3 length is 15 residues.

The rearrangement links TRBV5-1 to TRBJ1-2; the TRBD1 assignment by TCRdb is unverifiable without DNA. Germline V gene lookup returns CDR1 SGHRS and CDR2 YFSETQ. CDR3 length: 16 residues. The CDR3 region is CASSLVPTGNQLGYTF.

The chain carries TRBV20-1 and TRBJ1-2. The CDR3 is 13 residues long. Germline assignment: CDR1 DFQATT and CDR2 SNEGSKA (reference sequence). CDR3 loop: CSARSEANYGYTF.

This chain joins TRBV20-1 and TRBJ2-1; TCRdb indicates TRBD1, and absent DNA this call remains unverified. The CDR3 runs to 15 residues. Germline-derived CDR1 and CDR2 are DFQATT and SNEGSKA (reference sequence). This CDR3 reads CSGRTARTGANEQFF.

This chain uses TRBV6-2 or TRBV6-3 with TRBJ2-7. The CDR3 loop spans 12 amino acids. The germline V gene has CDR1 MNHEY and CDR2 SVGEGT. The CDR3 is CASSYSTYEQYF.

The CDR3 loop reads CSVEDLGDTQHF. The chain joins TRBV29-1 to TRBJ2-3. Germline CDR1 is SQVTM and CDR2 is ANQGSEA. There are 12 residues in the CDR3.